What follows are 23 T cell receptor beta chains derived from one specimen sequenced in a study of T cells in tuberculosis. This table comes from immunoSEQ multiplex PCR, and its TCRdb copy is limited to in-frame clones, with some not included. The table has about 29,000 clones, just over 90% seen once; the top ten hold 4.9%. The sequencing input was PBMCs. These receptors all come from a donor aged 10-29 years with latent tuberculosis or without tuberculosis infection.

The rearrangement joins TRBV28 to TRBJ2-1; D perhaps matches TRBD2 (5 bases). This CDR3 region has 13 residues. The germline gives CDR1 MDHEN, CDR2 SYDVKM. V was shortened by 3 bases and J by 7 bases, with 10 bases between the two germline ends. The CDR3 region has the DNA TGTGCCAGCAGTTTCGGGTTAGCGAATGAGCAGTTCTTC. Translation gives CASSFGLANEQFF.

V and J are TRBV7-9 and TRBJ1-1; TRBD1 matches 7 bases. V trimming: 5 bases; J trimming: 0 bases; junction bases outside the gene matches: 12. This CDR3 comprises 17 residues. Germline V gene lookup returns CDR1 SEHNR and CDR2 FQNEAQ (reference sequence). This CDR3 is CASSRLDRSDLNTEAFF. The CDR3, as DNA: TGTGCCAGCAGCCGACTGGACAGGTCAGACCTGAACACTGAAGCTTTCTTT.

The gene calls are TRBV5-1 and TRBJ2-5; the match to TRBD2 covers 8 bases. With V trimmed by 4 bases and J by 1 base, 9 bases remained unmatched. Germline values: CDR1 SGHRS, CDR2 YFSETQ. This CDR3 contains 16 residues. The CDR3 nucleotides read TGCGCCAGCAGCATAGGGACTAGATTAACCCAAGAGACCCAGTACTTC. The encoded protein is CASSIGTRLTQETQYF.

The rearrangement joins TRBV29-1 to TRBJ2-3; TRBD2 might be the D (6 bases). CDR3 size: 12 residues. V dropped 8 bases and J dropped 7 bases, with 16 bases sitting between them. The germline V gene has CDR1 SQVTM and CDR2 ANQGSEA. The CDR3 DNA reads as TGCAGCTCTCGGACGGGGGAGAATACGCAGTATTTT. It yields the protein CSSRTGENTQYF.

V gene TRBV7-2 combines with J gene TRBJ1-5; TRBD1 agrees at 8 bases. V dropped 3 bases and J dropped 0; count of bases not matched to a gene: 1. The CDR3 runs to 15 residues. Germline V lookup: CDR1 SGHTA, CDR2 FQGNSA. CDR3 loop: CASSFQGASNQPQHF. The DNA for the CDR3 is TGTGCCAGCAGCTTTCAGGGGGCTAGCAATCAGCCCCAGCATTTT.

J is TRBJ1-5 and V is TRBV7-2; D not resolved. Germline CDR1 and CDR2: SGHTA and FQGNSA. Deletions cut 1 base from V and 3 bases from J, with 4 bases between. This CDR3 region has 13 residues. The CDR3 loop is CASSLVYNQPQHF. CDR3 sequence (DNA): TGTGCCAGCAGCTTAGTTTACAATCAGCCCCAGCATTTT.

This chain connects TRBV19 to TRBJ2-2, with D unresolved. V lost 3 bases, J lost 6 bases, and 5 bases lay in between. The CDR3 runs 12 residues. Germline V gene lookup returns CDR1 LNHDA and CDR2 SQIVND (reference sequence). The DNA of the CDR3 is TGTGCCAGTAGTATTTCGTCCGGGGAGCTGTTTTTT. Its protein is CASSISSGELFF. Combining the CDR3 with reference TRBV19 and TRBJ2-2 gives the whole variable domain DGGITQSPKYLFRKEGQNVTLSCEQNLNHDAMYWYRQDPGQGLRLIYYSQIVNDFQKGDIAEGYSVSREKKESFPLTVTSAQKNPTAFYLCASSISSGELFFGEGSRLTVL.

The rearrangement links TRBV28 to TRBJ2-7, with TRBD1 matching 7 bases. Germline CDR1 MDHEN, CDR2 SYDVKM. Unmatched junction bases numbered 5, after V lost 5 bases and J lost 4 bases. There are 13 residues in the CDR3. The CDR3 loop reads CASSTRQGYEQYF. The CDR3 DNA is TGTGCCAGCAGTACTCGACAGGGTTACGAGCAGTACTTC. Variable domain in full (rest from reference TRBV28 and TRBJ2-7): DVKVTQSSRYLVKRTGEKVFLECVQDMDHENMFWYRQDPGLGLRLIYFSYDVKMKEKGDIPEGYSVSREKKERFSLILESASTNQTSMYLCASSTRQGYEQYFGPGTRLTVT.

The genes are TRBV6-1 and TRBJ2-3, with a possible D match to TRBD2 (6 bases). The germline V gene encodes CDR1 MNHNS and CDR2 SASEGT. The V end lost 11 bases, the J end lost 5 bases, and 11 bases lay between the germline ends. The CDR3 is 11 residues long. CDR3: CAGGYEDTQYF. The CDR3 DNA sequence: TGTGCCGGGGGGTACGAAGATACGCAGTATTTT.

CDR3 in amino acids: CASSLGFFRGMDTQYF. The DNA of the CDR3 is TGTGCCAGCAGCTTAGGGTTTTTTAGGGGGATGGATACGCAGTATTTT. The rearrangement uses TRBV7-8 and TRBJ2-3; the D gene is possibly TRBD1 (6 bases). This CDR3 spans 16 amino acids. V lost 1 base, J lost 6 bases, and 17 bases lay in between. Germline CDR1 is SGHVS and CDR2 is FQNEAQ.

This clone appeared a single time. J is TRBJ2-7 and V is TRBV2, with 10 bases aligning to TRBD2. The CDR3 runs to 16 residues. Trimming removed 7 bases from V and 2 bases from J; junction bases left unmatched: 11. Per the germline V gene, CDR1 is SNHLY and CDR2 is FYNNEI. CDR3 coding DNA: TGTGCCAGCACCCGACTAGCGGGCCTTTCTACCTACGAGCAGTACTTC. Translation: CASTRLAGLSTYEQYF.

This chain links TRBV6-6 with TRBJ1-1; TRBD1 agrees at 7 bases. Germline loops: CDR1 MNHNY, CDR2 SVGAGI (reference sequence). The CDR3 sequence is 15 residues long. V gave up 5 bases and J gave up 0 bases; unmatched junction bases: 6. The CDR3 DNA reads TGTGCCAGCAGTCGGGAACAGGGGATGAACACTGAAGCTTTCTTT. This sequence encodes CASSREQGMNTEAFF.

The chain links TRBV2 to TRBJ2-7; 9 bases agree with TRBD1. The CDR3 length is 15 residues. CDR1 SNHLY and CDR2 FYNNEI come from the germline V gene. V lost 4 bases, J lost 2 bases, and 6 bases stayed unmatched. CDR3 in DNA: TGTGCCAGCAGTGTACGGAGACAGGGGGCCTACGAGCAGTACTTC. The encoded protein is CASSVRRQGAYEQYF. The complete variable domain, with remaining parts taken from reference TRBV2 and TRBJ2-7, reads EPEVTQTPSHQVTQMGQEVILRCVPISNHLYFYWYRQILGQKVEFLVSFYNNEISEKSEIFDDQFSVERPDGSNFTLKIRSTKLEDSAMYFCASSVRRQGAYEQYFGPGTRLTVT.

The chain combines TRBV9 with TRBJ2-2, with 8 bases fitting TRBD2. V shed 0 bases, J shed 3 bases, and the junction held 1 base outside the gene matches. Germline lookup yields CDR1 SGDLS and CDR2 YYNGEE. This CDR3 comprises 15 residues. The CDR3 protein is CASSVAGGHTGELFF. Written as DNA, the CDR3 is TGTGCCAGCAGCGTAGCGGGAGGGCACACCGGGGAGCTGTTTTTT.

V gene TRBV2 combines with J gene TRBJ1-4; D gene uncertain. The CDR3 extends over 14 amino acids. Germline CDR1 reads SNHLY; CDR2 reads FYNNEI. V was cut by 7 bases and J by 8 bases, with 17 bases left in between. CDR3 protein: CASTRLKREEKLFF. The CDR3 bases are TGTGCCAGCACAAGACTAAAAAGGGAGGAAAAACTGTTTTTT.

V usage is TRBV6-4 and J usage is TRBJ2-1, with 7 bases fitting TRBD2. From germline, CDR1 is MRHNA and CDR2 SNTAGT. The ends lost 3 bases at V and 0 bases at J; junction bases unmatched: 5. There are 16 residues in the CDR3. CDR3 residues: CASSETSRSSYNEQFF. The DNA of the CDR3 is TGTGCCAGCAGTGAGACTAGCAGAAGCTCCTACAATGAGCAGTTCTTC.

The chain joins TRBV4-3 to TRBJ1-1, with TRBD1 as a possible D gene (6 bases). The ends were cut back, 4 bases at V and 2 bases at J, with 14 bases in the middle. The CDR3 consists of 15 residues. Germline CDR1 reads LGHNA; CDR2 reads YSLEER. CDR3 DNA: TGCGCCAGCAGCCCAGGGGTTTGGCTAAACACTGAAGCTTTCTTT. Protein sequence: CASSPGVWLNTEAFF.

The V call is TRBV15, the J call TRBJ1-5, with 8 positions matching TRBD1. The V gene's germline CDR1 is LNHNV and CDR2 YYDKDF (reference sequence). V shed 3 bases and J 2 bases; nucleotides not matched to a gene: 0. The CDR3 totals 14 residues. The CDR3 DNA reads TGTGCCACCAGCAGGGACAGGGGCAATCAGCCCCAGCATTTT. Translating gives CATSRDRGNQPQHF.

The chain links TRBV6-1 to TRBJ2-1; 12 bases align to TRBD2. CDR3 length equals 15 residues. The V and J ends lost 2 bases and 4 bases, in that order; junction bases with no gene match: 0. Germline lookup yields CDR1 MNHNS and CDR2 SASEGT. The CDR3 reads CASSELAGGYNEQFF. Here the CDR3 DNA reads TGTGCCAGCAGTGAACTAGCGGGAGGGTACAATGAGCAGTTCTTC.

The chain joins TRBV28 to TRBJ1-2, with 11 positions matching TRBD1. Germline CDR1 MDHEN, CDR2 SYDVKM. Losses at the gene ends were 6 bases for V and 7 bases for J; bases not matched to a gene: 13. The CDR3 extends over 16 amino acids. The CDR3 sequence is CASSPYRTGGSGGYTF. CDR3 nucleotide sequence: TGTGCCAGCAGCCCGTACAGGACAGGGGGCAGTGGTGGCTACACCTTC.

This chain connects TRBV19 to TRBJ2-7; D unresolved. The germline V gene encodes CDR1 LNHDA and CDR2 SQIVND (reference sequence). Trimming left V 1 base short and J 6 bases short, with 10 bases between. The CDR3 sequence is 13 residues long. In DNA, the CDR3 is TGTGCCAGTAGTATAGGGGCAGGAACCGAGCAGTACTTC. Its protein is CASSIGAGTEQYF.

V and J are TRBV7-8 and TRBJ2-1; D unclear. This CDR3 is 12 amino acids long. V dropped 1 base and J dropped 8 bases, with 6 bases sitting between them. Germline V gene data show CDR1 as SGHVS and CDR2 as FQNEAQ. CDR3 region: CASSLDRYEQFF. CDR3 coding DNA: TGTGCCAGCAGCTTAGACAGATATGAGCAGTTCTTC.

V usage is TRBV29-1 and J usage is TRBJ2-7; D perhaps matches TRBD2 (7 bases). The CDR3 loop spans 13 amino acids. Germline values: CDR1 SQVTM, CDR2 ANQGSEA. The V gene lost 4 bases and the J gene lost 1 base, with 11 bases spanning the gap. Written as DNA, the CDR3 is TGCAGCGTTGCGGGGGGCGAATCCTACGAGCAGTACTTC. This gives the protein CSVAGGESYEQYF.